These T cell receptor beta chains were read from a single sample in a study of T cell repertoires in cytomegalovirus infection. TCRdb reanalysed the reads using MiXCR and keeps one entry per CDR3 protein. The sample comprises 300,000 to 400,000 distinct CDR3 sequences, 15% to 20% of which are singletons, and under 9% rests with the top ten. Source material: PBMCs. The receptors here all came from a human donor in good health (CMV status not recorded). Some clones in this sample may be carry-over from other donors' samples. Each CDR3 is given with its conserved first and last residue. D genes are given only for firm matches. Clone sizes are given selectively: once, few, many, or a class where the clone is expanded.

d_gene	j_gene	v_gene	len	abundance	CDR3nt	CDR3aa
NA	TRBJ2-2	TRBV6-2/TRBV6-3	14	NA	TGTGCCAGCAGTCATAGCTGGAACACCGGGGAGCTGTTTTTT	CASSHSWNTGELFF
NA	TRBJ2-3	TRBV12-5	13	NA	TGTGCTAGTGGTTTGGGTCCCACAGATACGCAGTATTTT	CASGLGPTDTQYF
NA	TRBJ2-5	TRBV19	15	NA	TGTGCCAGTAGTATCTACCTGGGACAACAAGAGACCCAGTACTTC	CASSIYLGQQETQYF
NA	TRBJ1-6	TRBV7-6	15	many	TGTGCCAGCAGCCGCGATTTGGTTGAGCAATCACCCCTCCACTTT	CASSRDLVEQSPLHF
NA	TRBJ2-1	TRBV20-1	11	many	TGCAGCCCGAGGAATTACAATGAGCAGTTCTTC	CSPRNYNEQFF
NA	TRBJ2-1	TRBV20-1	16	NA	TGCAGTGCTAGAGTCAGGGAAGGCCTAAATTACAATGAGCAGTTCTTC	CSARVREGLNYNEQFF
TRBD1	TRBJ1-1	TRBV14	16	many	TGTGCCAGCAGCCAAGTGTTAACAGGGGAGGACACTGAAGCTTTCTTT	CASSQVLTGEDTEAFF
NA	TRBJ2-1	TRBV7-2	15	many	TGTGCCAGCAGCTTAATACGGCAGGCTAACAATGAGCAGTTCTTC	CASSLIRQANNEQFF
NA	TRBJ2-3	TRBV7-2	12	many	TGTGCCAGCAGCTTAGCGCGCGATACGCAGTATTTT	CASSLARDTQYF
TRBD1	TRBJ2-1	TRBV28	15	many	TGTGCCAGCAGTTTTACCCGACAGGGGCCGAATGAGCAGTTCTTC	CASSFTRQGPNEQFF
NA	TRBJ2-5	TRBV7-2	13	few	TGTGCCAGCAGCGAGGAGGGCGGAGAGACCCAGTACTTC	CASSEEGGETQYF
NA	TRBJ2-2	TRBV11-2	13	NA	TGTGCCAGCAGCGAGCAGGGTCCCGGGGAGCTGTTTTTT	CASSEQGPGELFF
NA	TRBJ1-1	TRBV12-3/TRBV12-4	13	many	TGTGCCAGCAGTCCCCAAGAGGGCACTGAAGCTTTCTTT	CASSPQEGTEAFF
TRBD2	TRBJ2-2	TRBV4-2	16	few	TGTGCCAGCAGCCGCTCCGGTGCGGGAGGGTTCGGGGAGCTGTTTTTT	CASSRSGAGGFGELFF
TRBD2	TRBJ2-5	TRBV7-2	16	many	TGTGCCAGCAGCTTAGGAGTAGCGGGGAGGCAAGAGACCCAGTACTTC	CASSLGVAGRQETQYF
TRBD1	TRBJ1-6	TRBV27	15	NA	TGTGCCAGCACCCAGGACAGGGCGGGCAATTCACCCCTCCACTTT	CASTQDRAGNSPLHF
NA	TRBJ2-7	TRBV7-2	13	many	TGTGCCAGCAGCTTAGGCAGAGTGGACGGACAGTACTTC	CASSLGRVDGQYF
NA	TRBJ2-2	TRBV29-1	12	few	TGCAGCGCGAACCGGGGCACCGGGGAGCTGTTTTTT	CSANRGTGELFF
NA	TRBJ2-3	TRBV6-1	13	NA	TGTGCCAGCAGTGAAGGGAACACAGATACGCAGTATTTT	CASSEGNTDTQYF
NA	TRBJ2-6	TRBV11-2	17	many	TGTGCCAGCAGCTCTTCCGGGAAAGACTCTGGGGCCAACGTCCTGACTTTC	CASSSSGKDSGANVLTF
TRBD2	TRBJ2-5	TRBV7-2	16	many	TGTGCCAGCAGCTCCGCCCTAGCGGGGGGGAGGGAGACCCAGTACTTC	CASSSALAGGRETQYF
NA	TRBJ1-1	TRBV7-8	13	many	TGTGCCAGCAGCTTAGGGCGGGGTAATGAAGCTTTCTTT	CASSLGRGNEAFF
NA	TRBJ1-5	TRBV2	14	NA	TGTGCCAGTGACGTTACAGGGATAGATCAGCCCCAGCATTTT	CASDVTGIDQPQHF
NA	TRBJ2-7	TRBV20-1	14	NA	TGCAGTGCTAGGGTAACCAACAGTTTTAATGAGCAGTACTTC	CSARVTNSFNEQYF
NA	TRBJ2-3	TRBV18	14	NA	TGTGCCAGCTCAACCGACCCTTGGGCAGATACGCAGTATTTT	CASSTDPWADTQYF
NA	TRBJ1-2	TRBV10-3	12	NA	TGTGCCATCAGACAGGGAAACTATGGCTACACCTTC	CAIRQGNYGYTF
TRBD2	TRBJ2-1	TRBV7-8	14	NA	TGTGCCAGCAGCTTAATGCTAGCGGGAGATGAGCAGTTCTTC	CASSLMLAGDEQFF
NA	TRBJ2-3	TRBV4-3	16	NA	TGCGCCAGCAGCCTCCGGGCGATCCTTTACACAGATACGCAGTATTTT	CASSLRAILYTDTQYF
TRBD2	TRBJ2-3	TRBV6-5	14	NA	TGTGCCAGCAGTTACGCGGGAGGGCCGTGGGCGCAGTATTTT	CASSYAGGPWAQYF
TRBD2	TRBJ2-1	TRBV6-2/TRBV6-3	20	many	TGTGCCAGCAGTTTCCATCCCGGGACTAGCGGGGCACTCTCCTACAATGAGCAGTTCTTC	CASSFHPGTSGALSYNEQFF
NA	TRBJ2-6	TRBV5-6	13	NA	TGTGCCAGCAGCTTCCCGAGTGCCAACGTCCTGACTTTC	CASSFPSANVLTF
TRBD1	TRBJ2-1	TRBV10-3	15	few	TGTGCCATCAGCGGGACAGGGAATAGCGACAATGAGCAGTTCTTC	CAISGTGNSDNEQFF
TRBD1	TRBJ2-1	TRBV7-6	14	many	TGTGCCAGCAGCCCCGCGGCAGGGGGCAATGAGCAGTTCTTC	CASSPAAGGNEQFF
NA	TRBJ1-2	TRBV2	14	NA	TGTGCCAGCAGTGGGGTCCGATTCGTATATGGCTACACCTTC	CASSGVRFVYGYTF
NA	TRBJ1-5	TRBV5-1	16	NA	TGCGCCAGCAGCTTGGGGGACCCATTGGATGATCAGCCCCAGCATTTT	CASSLGDPLDDQPQHF
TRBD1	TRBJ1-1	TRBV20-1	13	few	TGCAGTGCTCCCGGGACAGTGAACACTGAAGCTTTCTTT	CSAPGTVNTEAFF
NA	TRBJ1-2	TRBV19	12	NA	TGTGCCAGTAGTTTCGTCGGCTATGGCTACACCTTC	CASSFVGYGYTF
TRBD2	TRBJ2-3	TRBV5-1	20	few	TGCGCCAGCAGCTTCCCACGAACCGGGACTAGCGGGACTAGCACAGATACGCAGTATTTT	CASSFPRTGTSGTSTDTQYF
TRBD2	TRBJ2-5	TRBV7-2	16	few	TGTGCCAGCAGCTTAGGCGGGACTAGCGGTCAAGAGACCCAGTACTTC	CASSLGGTSGQETQYF
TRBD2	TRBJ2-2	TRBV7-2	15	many	TGTGCCAGCAGCCCAGCGGGAGGGAACACCGGGGAGCTGTTTTTT	CASSPAGGNTGELFF
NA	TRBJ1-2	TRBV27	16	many	TGTGCCAGCAGACCGGGACAAAGGGGGGGTAACTATGGCTACACCTTC	CASRPGQRGGNYGYTF